Here is one T cell receptor beta chain with its context. The antigen is not known. This CDR3 has 17 residues. V lost 2 bases and J lost 9; bases outside the gene matches: 10. CDR1 and CDR2 from the germline V gene are SGHTA and FQGNSA. This entry is derived from a study of PD-1 blockade in classical Hodgkin lymphoma. Points from the study as a whole: Compared with baseline, CD4+ but not CD8+ TCR diversity had risen significantly by C4D1. Reports indicated that newly diagnosed patients had lower baseline TCR diversity than healthy donors did.

Profiling relied on immunoSEQ multiplex PCR, and the TCRdb table lists in-frame clones only, not all of them. The table lists 41,000 or so clones, 69% of them singletons. Time point indicated: cycle 4 day 1 (C4D1), after five to seven weeks of nivolumab. Each patient relapsed following autologous stem cell transplantation, and prior brentuximab vedotin exposure differed. The sample in question was peripheral blood mononuclear cells (PBMCs), obtained before the fourth cycle of nivolumab. The V call is TRBV7-2, the J call TRBJ2-3; 14 bases fit TRBD2. The TCR was taken from a human donor with classical Hodgkin lymphoma. CDR3 sequence: CASSLTGLAGGVGTQYF. CDR3 DNA sequence: TGTGCCAGCAGCTTAACAGGACTAGCGGGGGGAGTGGGGACGCAGTATTTT. The full variable domain, its missing parts supplied by reference TRBV7-2 and TRBJ2-3, is GAGVSQSPSNKVTEKGKDVELRCDPISGHTALYWYRQSLGQGLEFLIYFQGNSAPDKSGLPSDRFSAERTGGSVSTLTIQRTQQEDSAVYLCASSLTGLAGGVGTQYFGPGTRLTVL.